These 27 T cell receptor beta chains were sequenced from one sample in a study of T cell responses to AZD1222 COVID-19 vaccine (dated by TCRdb to the early 2020s). What the time point label conveys for this sample: baseline before first vaccination. The library relied on the immunoSEQ multiplex PCR assay. TCRdb limited this immuneACCESS table to in-frame rearrangements with V and J called. A share of clones is missing; checked studies link under half to unresolved V genes, and the rest is unexplained. Counted in this sample were approximately 160,000 clones; 90% of them appeared once. 2.5% to 3% of the sample goes to the ten largest clones. This specimen consisted of peripheral blood, obtained on day 0 of AZD1222 vaccination. The receptors here all came from an adult in good health.

This chain uses TRBV9 with TRBJ2-7, with D unresolved. Germline assignment: CDR1 SGDLS and CDR2 YYNGEE. The V end lost 0 bases, the J end lost 3 bases, and 13 bases lay between the germline ends. This CDR3 has 15 amino acids. The CDR3 is CASSVGPEVYYEQYF. The CDR3, as DNA: TGTGCCAGCAGCGTAGGTCCGGAAGTTTACTACGAGCAGTACTTC.

The chain carries TRBV9 and TRBJ2-7; possibly TRBD2 for D (6 bases). The CDR3 totals 13 residues. Looked up from germline, CDR1 is SGDLS and CDR2 is YYNGEE. Trimming pared 4 bases from V and 1 base from J, leaving 9 bases between. The CDR3 DNA reads TGTGCCAGCAGCCCCGGGACTTCCTACGAGCAGTACTTC. Residues: CASSPGTSYEQYF.

This chain joins TRBV6-6 and TRBJ1-5, with D uncertain. This CDR3 is built from 14 residues. In germline, CDR1 is MNHNY, CDR2 SVGAGI (reference sequence). Trimming left V 2 bases short and J 6 bases short, with 11 bases between. Here the CDR3 DNA reads TGTGCCAGCAGTTACCCTGAGGAGGGTCAGCCCCAGCATTTT. Translating it yields CASSYPEEGQPQHF.

As DNA, the CDR3 is TGTGCCAGCAGCCAAACTAGCGGGGCGACCTACGAGCAGTACTTC. This encodes CASSQTSGATYEQYF. The V and J genes are TRBV7-2 and TRBJ2-7, with TRBD2 matching 10 bases. Trimming at V came to 5 bases and at J to 2 bases, leaving 6 bases not matched to a gene. The germline CDR1 and CDR2 sequences are SGHTA and FQGNSA. The CDR3 length is 15 residues.

The rearrangement links TRBV7-9 to TRBJ2-1, with 13 nucleotides matching TRBD2. The CDR3 totals 17 residues. After removal of 5 bases from V and 10 bases from J, the junction contained 14 bases not matched to a gene. Germline V lookup: CDR1 SEHNR, CDR2 FQNEAQ (reference sequence). CDR3 nucleotide sequence: TGTGCCAGCAGCCCCGTCACTAGCGGGGGGGCGGGGAGAGAGCAGTTCTTC. Translation gives CASSPVTSGGAGREQFF.

This clone was counted once. The chain recombines TRBV4-1 with TRBJ1-5, with 8 positions matching TRBD1. Losses at the gene ends were 0 bases for V and 5 bases for J; bases not matched to a gene: 3. In germline, CDR1 is MGHRA, CDR2 YSYEKL. This CDR3 contains 15 residues. CDR3 in amino acids: CASSQDGTGYQPQHF. CDR3 bases: TGCGCCAGCAGCCAAGACGGGACAGGCTATCAGCCCCAGCATTTT.

This chain uses TRBV21-1 with TRBJ1-2; the table's D gene call, TRBD1, was not cross checked with the DNA. TRBV21-1 is labeled a pseudogene. CDR3 length: 14 amino acids. CDR3 sequence reads: CASSRAGVSYGYTF. DNA of the CDR3: TGTGCCAGCAGCAGGGCAGGGGTTAGCTATGGCTACACCTTC.

The J gene is TRBJ2-5, the V gene TRBV7-2; D is unclear. There are 14 residues in the CDR3. CDR1 and CDR2 from the germline V gene are SGHTA and FQGNSA. The ends were cut back, 1 base at V and 2 bases at J, with 8 bases in the middle. The CDR3 bases are TGTGCCAGCAGCTTAGACGGCAGGCAAGAGACCCAGTACTTC. This encodes CASSLDGRQETQYF.

This sequence joins TRBV6-2 or TRBV6-3 and TRBJ1-6; D is uncertain. In germline, CDR1 is MNHEY, CDR2 SVGEGT. The length of the CDR3 is 14 residues. Trimming shortened V by 6 bases and J by 0 bases, and 6 bases separated the two germline ends. CDR3 sequence: CASSSGSYNSPLHF. The CDR3 nucleotides are TGTGCCAGCAGCTCGGGCTCCTATAATTCACCCCTCCACTTT.

J is TRBJ1-1 and V is TRBV7-9; 8 bases agree with TRBD1. The V and J ends lost 6 bases and 3 bases, in that order; junction bases with no gene match: 3. This CDR3 has 13 amino acids. Germline V lookup: CDR1 SEHNR, CDR2 FQNEAQ (reference sequence). Written as DNA, the CDR3 is TGTGCCAGCAGTGAGACAGGGGACACTGAAGCTTTCTTT. This translates into CASSETGDTEAFF.

This chain connects TRBV9 to TRBJ2-5; D might be TRBD2 (6 bases). This CDR3 is 14 amino acids long. The V and J ends lost 3 bases and 2 bases respectively, with 11 bases between them. CDR1 and CDR2 (germline): SGDLS, YYNGEE. For the CDR3, the DNA is TGTGCCAGCAGCGCGCGAGGAGGGCAAGAGACCCAGTACTTC. Its translation is CASSARGGQETQYF.

This chain uses TRBV30 with TRBJ1-2; D gene ambiguous. Germline lookup yields CDR1 GTSNPN and CDR2 SVGIG (reference sequence). CDR3 size: 13 residues. Trimming took off 0 bases at V and 1 base at J, with 6 bases between the two ends. The DNA for the CDR3 is TGTGCCTGGAGTGTAGACGGTAACTATGGCTACACCTTC. Protein: CAWSVDGNYGYTF.

The chain uses TRBV5-1 and TRBJ1-6; D not certain. Trimming left V 4 bases short and J 0 bases short, with 14 bases between. There are 17 residues in the CDR3. Germline CDR1 reads SGHRS; CDR2 reads YFSETQ. CDR3 coding DNA: TGCGCCAGCAGCCGAGACCGCCTCAGCTCCTATAATTCACCCCTCCACTTT. This codes for CASSRDRLSSYNSPLHF.

In the case of this clone: Distinct nucleotide sequences in the sample also encode this CDR3. The J gene is TRBJ1-1, the V gene TRBV12-3 or TRBV12-4; D not resolved. The length of the CDR3 is 12 residues. With 2 bases removed from V and 0 bases from J, the gap between germline ends came to 1 base. Written as DNA, the CDR3 is TGTGCCAGCAGTTTACTGAACACTGAAGCTTTCTTT. Its translation is CASSLLNTEAFF.

This clone showed up just a few times. This chain uses TRBV27 with TRBJ1-4; tentatively, D is TRBD1 (6 bases). This CDR3 region has 15 residues. Trimming took off 0 bases at V and 12 bases at J, with 17 bases between the two ends. In germline, CDR1 is MNHEY, CDR2 SMNVEV (reference sequence). CDR3 coding DNA: TGTGCCAGCAGTTTATCCTCACAGGGTCAGTGGGAACTGTTTTTT. Its protein product is CASSLSSQGQWELFF.

The rearrangement joins TRBV5-6 to TRBJ2-1, with D perhaps matching TRBD1 or TRBD2 (6 bases each). The CDR3 has 16 residues. V shed 2 bases and J shed 4 bases, with 16 bases lying between them. In germline, CDR1 is SGHDT, CDR2 YYEEEE. The CDR3 sequence is CASSLRGSGAYNEQFF. The CDR3 DNA reads TGTGCCAGCAGCTTACGGGGATCGGGGGCTTACAATGAGCAGTTCTTC.

The gene calls are TRBV5-1 and TRBJ1-4; D is undetermined. The germline V gene has CDR1 SGHRS and CDR2 YFSETQ. V lost 4 bases, J lost 7 bases, and 14 bases lay in between. The CDR3 is 14 residues long. CDR3 in amino acids: CASSPTRQGEKLFF. The CDR3 nucleotides are TGCGCCAGCAGCCCCACAAGGCAAGGTGAAAAACTGTTTTTT.

The chain recombines TRBV5-6 with TRBJ1-1; D is possibly TRBD1 (6 bases). This CDR3 has 15 residues. The germline V gene has CDR1 SGHDT and CDR2 YYEEEE. V lost 0 bases, J lost 0 bases, and 9 bases lay in between. The DNA of the CDR3 is TGTGCCAGCAGCTTGGTAGGGACAATGAACACTGAAGCTTTCTTT. Translation: CASSLVGTMNTEAFF.

This clone has a single count. V and J are TRBV14 and TRBJ1-1; D unresolved. CDR1 and CDR2 from the germline V gene are SGHDN and FVKESK. Trimming removed 2 bases from V and 7 bases from J, with 17 bases in between. The CDR3 runs to 15 residues. The CDR3 region is CASSQKSIWRVEAFF. The CDR3 DNA sequence: TGTGCCAGCAGCCAAAAAAGTATATGGAGAGTTGAAGCTTTCTTT.

V usage is TRBV3-1 (or the pseudogene TRBV3-2) and J usage is TRBJ1-2, with D unclear. CDR1 LGHDT and CDR2 YNNKEL come from the germline V gene (reference sequence). The CDR3 is made up of 14 amino acids. The V end lost 0 bases, the J end lost 3 bases, and 8 bases lay between the germline ends. The CDR3 loop reads CASSQEPQDYGYTF. The CDR3 coding sequence is TGTGCCAGCAGCCAAGAGCCCCAGGACTATGGCTACACCTTC.

The count of this clone is one. The chain recombines TRBV28 with TRBJ2-7, with D perhaps being TRBD1 or TRBD2 (5 bases each). The V gene lost 3 bases and the J gene lost 5 bases, with 14 bases spanning the gap. The length of the CDR3 is 14 residues. The germline V gene encodes CDR1 MDHEN and CDR2 SYDVKM. The CDR3 coding sequence is TGTGCCAGCAGTTTGCCCACGGGGCCCGACGAGCAGTACTTC. Translating gives CASSLPTGPDEQYF.

V gene TRBV2 combines with J gene TRBJ2-3; D remains ambiguous. The CDR3 has 13 residues. The germline V gene encodes CDR1 SNHLY and CDR2 FYNNEI. Trimming took off 3 bases at V and 13 bases at J, with 17 bases between the two ends. As DNA, the CDR3 is TGTGCCAGCAGTGACTACGCGAGGCCATACGAGTATTTT. Translated, it gives CASSDYARPYEYF.

The chain joins TRBV7-9 to TRBJ2-2; the D is unclear. Germline CDR1 reads SEHNR; CDR2 reads FQNEAQ (reference sequence). The CDR3 is 10 amino acids. The V and J ends lost 7 bases and 7 bases respectively, with 4 bases between them. The DNA of the CDR3 is TGTGCCAGCACCCGCGGGGAGCTGTTTTTT. Protein product: CASTRGELFF.

This chain links TRBV10-2 with TRBJ1-1; D gene unclear. The CDR3 length is 13 residues. V was cut by 3 bases and J by 1 base, with 6 bases left in between. Per germline, CDR1 WSHSY and CDR2 SAAADI. CDR3 DNA sequence: TGCGCCAGCAGTGAACACGGGAACACTGAAGCTTTCTTT. It yields the protein CASSEHGNTEAFF.

The gene calls are TRBV9 and TRBJ2-1, with 10 positions matching TRBD2. Germline CDR1 SGDLS, CDR2 YYNGEE. The CDR3 length is 19 residues. J gave up 0 bases and V 3 bases, and 12 bases lay outside the gene matches. The CDR3 DNA is TGTGCCAGCAGCGCCCCAACTCCTAGCGGGGGTCGCTCCTACAATGAGCAGTTCTTC. Its protein product is CASSAPTPSGGRSYNEQFF.

This clone was seen only once. V and J are TRBV6-2 or TRBV6-3 and TRBJ1-5, with a possible D match to TRBD1 (5 bases). The CDR3 contains 13 residues. V was clipped by 2 bases and J by 9 bases, with 11 bases between them. Germline CDR1 MNHEY, CDR2 SVGEGT. CDR3 DNA sequence: TGTGCCAGCAGTTACGGGGGAGGAGTGCCCCAGCATTTT. Translation gives CASSYGGGVPQHF.

There are a few counts of this clone. An end of the junction differs from the germline gene, which may be a read error. CDR3 in DNA: TGTGCCAGCAGCGTAACTAGCGGGGGTAATGAGCAGTTCTTC. As protein: CASSVTSGGNEQFF. The chain has TRBV7-3 and TRBJ2-1, with 11 nucleotides matching TRBD2. The CDR3 covers 14 residues. Germline-derived CDR1 and CDR2 are SGHTA and FQGTGA. The complete variable domain, with remaining parts taken from reference TRBV7-3 and TRBJ2-1, reads GAGVSQTPSNKVTEKGKYVELRCDPISGHTALYWYRQSLGQGPEFLIYFQGTGAADDSGLPNDRFFAVRPEGSVSTLKIQRTERGDSAVYLCASSVTSGGNEQFFGPGTRLTVL.